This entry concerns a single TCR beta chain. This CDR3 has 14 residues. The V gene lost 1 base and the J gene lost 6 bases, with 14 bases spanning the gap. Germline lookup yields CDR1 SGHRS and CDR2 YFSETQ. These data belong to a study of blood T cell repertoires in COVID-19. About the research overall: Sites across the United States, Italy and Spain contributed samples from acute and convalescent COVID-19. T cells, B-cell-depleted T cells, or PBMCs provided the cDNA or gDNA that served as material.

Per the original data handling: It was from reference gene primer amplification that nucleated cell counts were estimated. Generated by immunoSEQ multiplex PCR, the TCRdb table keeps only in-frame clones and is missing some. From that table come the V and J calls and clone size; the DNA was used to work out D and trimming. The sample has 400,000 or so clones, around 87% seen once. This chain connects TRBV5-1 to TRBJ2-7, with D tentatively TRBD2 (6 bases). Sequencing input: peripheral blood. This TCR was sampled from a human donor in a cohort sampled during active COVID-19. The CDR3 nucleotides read TGCGCCAGCAGCTTGAGGCAGGGACTGTCCGAGCAGTACTTC. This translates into CASSLRQGLSEQYF.